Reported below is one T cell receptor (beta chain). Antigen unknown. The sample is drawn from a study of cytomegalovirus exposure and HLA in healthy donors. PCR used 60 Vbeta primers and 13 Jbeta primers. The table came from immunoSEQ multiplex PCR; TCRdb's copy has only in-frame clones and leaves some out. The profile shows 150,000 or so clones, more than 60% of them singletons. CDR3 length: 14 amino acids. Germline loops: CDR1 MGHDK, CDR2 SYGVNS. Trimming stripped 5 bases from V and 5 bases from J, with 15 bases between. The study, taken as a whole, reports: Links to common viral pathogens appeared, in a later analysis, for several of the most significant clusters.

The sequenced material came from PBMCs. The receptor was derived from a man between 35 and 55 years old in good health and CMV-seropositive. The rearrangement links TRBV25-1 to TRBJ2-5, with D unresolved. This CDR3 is CASSKPPEVETQYF. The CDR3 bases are TGTGCCAGCAGTAAGCCCCCCGAGGTGGAGACCCAGTACTTC.